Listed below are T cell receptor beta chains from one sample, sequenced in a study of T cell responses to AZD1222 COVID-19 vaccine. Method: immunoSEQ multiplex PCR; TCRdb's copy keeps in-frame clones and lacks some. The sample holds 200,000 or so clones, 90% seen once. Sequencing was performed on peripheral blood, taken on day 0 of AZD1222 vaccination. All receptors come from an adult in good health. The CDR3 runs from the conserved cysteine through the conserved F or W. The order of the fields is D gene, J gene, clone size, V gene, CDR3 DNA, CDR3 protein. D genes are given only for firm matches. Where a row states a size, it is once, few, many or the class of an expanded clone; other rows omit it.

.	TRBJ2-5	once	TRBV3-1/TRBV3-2	TGTGCCAGCAGCCAAGGGCCGAAGACCCAGTACTTC	CASSQGPKTQYF
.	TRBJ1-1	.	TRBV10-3	TGTGCCATCAGAGGAGGGGGGCCGAACACTGAAGCTTTCTTT	CAIRGGGPNTEAFF
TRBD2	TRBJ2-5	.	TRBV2	TGTGCCAGCAGTGATCCAGCGGGAGCCCGGGAGACCCAGTACTTC	CASSDPAGARETQYF
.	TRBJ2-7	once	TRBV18	TGTGCCAGCTCACTACCCGGGACTGGTCCCTACGAGCAGTACTTC	CASSLPGTGPYEQYF
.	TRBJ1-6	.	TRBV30	TGTGCCTGGAGTGTAATAGGTAATTCACCCCTCCACTTT	CAWSVIGNSPLHF
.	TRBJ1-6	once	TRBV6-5	TGTGCCAGCAAACAGGGTATTAGTTCACCCCTCCACTTT	CASKQGISSPLHF
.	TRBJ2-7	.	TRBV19	TGTGCCAGTAGTGAGGGGGGGTATCTGAGCGAGCAGTACTTC	CASSEGGYLSEQYF
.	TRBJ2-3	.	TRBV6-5	TGTGCCAGCAGTTACTCCACATCCGGTGGGACAGATACGCAGTATTTT	CASSYSTSGGTDTQYF
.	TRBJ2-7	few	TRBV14	TGTGCCAGCAGCCAACGGGAGACAGGGACCCTCTACGAGCAGTACTTC	CASSQRETGTLYEQYF
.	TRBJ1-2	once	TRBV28	TGTGCCAGCAGTTTCCGGACCGCTAGCTATGGCTACACCTTC	CASSFRTASYGYTF
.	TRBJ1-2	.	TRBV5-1	TGCGCCAGCAGCTTGCGGGCAGGGTTGGAAGGGAGTCCTGGCTACACCTTC	CASSLRAGLEGSPGYTF
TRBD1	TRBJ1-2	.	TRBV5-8	TGTGCCAGCAGCGTTACACAGGGGACTCTGACCTATGGCTACACCTTC	CASSVTQGTLTYGYTF
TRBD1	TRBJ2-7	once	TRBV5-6	TGTGCCAGCAGGCTCTACGGACAGGGGGCCTACGAGCAGTACTTC	CASRLYGQGAYEQYF
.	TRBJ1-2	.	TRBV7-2	TGTGCCAGCAGCTCAGAGAGGCAGGCCCGCTATGGCTACACCTTC	CASSSERQARYGYTF
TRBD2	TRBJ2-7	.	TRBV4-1	TGCGCCAGCAGCCCGGGACTAGCCTACGAGCAGTACTTC	CASSPGLAYEQYF
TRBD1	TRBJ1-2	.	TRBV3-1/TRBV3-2	TGTGCCAGCAGCCCAGGGGGCAGAAGCTATGGCTACACCTTC	CASSPGGRSYGYTF
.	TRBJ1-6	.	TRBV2	TGTGCCAGCAGTGAAGCCCAAGGGGACTATAATTCACCCCTCCACTTT	CASSEAQGDYNSPLHF
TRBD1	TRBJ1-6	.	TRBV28	TGTGCCAGCAGCCAGGGCCCGGGACAGCGGAATTCACCCCTCCACTTT	CASSQGPGQRNSPLHF
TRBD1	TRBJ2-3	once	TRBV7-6	TGTGCCAGCAGCTCACAGGGGGCGGTGGGCACAGATACGCAGTATTTT	CASSSQGAVGTDTQYF
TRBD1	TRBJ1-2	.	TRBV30	TGTGCCTGGAGTGTCATGGAGCAGGGGGCTGGAGGCTACACCTTC	CAWSVMEQGAGGYTF
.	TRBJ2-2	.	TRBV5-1	TGCGCCAGCAGCTGGGGACAGAACACCGGGGAGCTGTTTTTT	CASSWGQNTGELFF
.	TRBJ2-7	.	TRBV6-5	TGTGCCAGCAGTTGGACAAGCTCCTACGAGCAGTACTTC	CASSWTSSYEQYF
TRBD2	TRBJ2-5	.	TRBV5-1	TGCGCCAGCAGCCGTGTGACTAGCGGGATTGAGACCCAGTACTTC	CASSRVTSGIETQYF
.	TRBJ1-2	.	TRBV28	TGTGCCAGCAGTTTACCCCATACCCTCTATGGCTACACCTTC	CASSLPHTLYGYTF
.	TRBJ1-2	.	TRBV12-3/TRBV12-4	TGTGCCAGCAGGCCCCCGGGGCTGGGCTACACCTTC	CASRPPGLGYTF
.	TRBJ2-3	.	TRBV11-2	TGTGCCAGCAGCCCGGGGGTTGCGGGGTCGTCAAGCACAGATACGCAGTATTTT	CASSPGVAGSSSTDTQYF
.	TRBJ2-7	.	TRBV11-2	TGTGCCAGCAGCTTAGGGGGCAGGCCGTACGAGCAGTACTTC	CASSLGGRPYEQYF
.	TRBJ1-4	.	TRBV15	TGTGCCACCAGCAGAGTGGCTGAGGAAAAACTGTTTTTT	CATSRVAEEKLFF
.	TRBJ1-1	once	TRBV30	TGTGCCTGGAGCCGAGGGGGGGTGGTTGCTTTCTTT	CAWSRGGVVAFF
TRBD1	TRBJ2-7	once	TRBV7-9	TGTGCCAGCAGCCCCGTAACCGACAGGGGGCGCGACGAGCAGTACTTC	CASSPVTDRGRDEQYF
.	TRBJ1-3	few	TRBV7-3	TGTGCCAGCAGCTCCGGTACCTCTGGAAACACCATATATTTT	CASSSGTSGNTIYF
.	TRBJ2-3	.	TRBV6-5	TGTGCCAGCAGTTACGAAAGGGGGAGGAACACAGATACGCAGTATTTT	CASSYERGRNTDTQYF
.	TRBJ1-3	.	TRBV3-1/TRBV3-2	TGTGCCAGCAGCCAAGGATGGGTTGGAGACACCATATATTTT	CASSQGWVGDTIYF
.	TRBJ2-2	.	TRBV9	TGTGCCAGCAGCGCCTTCCCCCGGGGTGGCAGGGAGCTGTTTTTT	CASSAFPRGGRELFF
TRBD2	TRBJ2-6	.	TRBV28	TGTGCCAGCACTCACCGGGCTAGCGGGGTTGGGGCCAACGTCCTGACTTTC	CASTHRASGVGANVLTF
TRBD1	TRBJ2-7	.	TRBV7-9	TGTGCCAGCAGCCTAACTCTGGGACAGGGCTACGAGCAGTACTTC	CASSLTLGQGYEQYF
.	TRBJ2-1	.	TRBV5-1	TGCGCCAGCAGCTTGGGTGGGGTTCTAAGCAATGAGCAGTTCTTC	CASSLGGVLSNEQFF
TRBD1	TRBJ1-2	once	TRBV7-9	TGTGCCAGCAGCCCCTCCCTCCTTCCTACAGGGGCGGCCGATGGCTACACCTTC	CASSPSLLPTGAADGYTF
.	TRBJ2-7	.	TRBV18	TGTGCCAGCTCACCGAGCGGAACCTACGAGCAGTACTTC	CASSPSGTYEQYF
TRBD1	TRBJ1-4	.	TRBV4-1	TGCGCCAGCAGCCAAGATTTGCAGGGGGAGAGTGAAAAACTGTTTTTT	CASSQDLQGESEKLFF
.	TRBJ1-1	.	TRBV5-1	TGCGCCAGCAGCCGTGGACAGCACAGAAGTGAAGCTTTCTTT	CASSRGQHRSEAFF
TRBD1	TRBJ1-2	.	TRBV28	TGTGCCAGCAGTTTACGGGGACAGGGGACACCTGGCTACACCTTC	CASSLRGQGTPGYTF
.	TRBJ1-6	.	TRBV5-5	TGTGCCAGCAGCCAGCTCCGGGCTAATAATTCACCCCTCCACTTT	CASSQLRANNSPLHF
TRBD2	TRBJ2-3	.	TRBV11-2	TGTGCCAGCAGCTTATTCCTCGGGAGGGGAACCACAGATACGCAGTATTTT	CASSLFLGRGTTDTQYF
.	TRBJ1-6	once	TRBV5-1	TGCGCCAGCAGCTTATTTAAAGGGACGGGAGTTAATTCACCCCTCCACTTT	CASSLFKGTGVNSPLHF
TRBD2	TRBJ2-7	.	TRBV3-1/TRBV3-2	TGTGCCAGCAGCCGAAATCTCGGACTAGCGGGACGTAACAACGAGCAGTACTTC	CASSRNLGLAGRNNEQYF
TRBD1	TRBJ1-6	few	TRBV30	TGTGCCCGCGGACAGGGGTATAATTCACCCCTCCACTTT	CARGQGYNSPLHF
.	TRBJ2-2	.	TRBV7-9	TGTGCCAGCAGCACACACCGGGACACCACCGGGGAGCTGTTTTTT	CASSTHRDTTGELFF
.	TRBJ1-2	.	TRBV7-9	TGTGCCAGCAGCTTTGCAGGTCTCACCTTC	CASSFAGLTF
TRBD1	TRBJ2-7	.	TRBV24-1	TGTGCCACCAGTGCCTCCGGGACAGGGGGCTACGAGCAGTACTTC	CATSASGTGGYEQYF
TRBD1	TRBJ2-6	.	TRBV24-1	TGTGCCACCAGTGATCCTGGACAGGGCCCACTCTCTGGGGCCAACGTCCTGACTTTC	CATSDPGQGPLSGANVLTF
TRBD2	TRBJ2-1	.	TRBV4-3	TGCGCCAGCAGCCAATCGGAGCGGGAGGGTAACAATGAGCAGTTCTTC	CASSQSEREGNNEQFF
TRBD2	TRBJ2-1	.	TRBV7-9	TGTGCCAGCAGCCCCGGGGGCGGGGGGTCAAGCTCCTACAATGAGCAGTTCTTC	CASSPGGGGSSSYNEQFF
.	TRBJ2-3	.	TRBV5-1	TGCGCCAGCAGCTTAATTGTTTGGGGCGCGACAGCAGATACGCAGTATTTT	CASSLIVWGATADTQYF
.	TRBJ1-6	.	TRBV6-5	TGTGCCAGCAGAGGGGAGAGCTCCTATAATTCACCCCTCCACTTT	CASRGESSYNSPLHF
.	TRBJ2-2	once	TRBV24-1	TGTGCCACCGAGGGGGATAACACCGGGGAGCTGTTTTTT	CATEGDNTGELFF
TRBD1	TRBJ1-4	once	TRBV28	TGTGCCAGCAGTTCCCCCGGGACAGGGCACGAAAAACTGTTTTTT	CASSSPGTGHEKLFF
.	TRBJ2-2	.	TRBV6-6	TGTGCCAGCACACAGGTGTTTAACACCGGGGAGCTGTTTTTT	CASTQVFNTGELFF
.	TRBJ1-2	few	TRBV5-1	TGCGCCAGCAGCTTGGCGTTTCCGGGAGATGGCTACACCTTC	CASSLAFPGDGYTF